This T cell receptor (beta chain) was captured in a study of blood T cell repertoires in COVID-19. At the level of the study: Donors in the United States, Italy and Spain gave samples during acute or convalescent COVID-19. Sources were T cells, B-cell-depleted T cells, or PBMCs; the material itself was cDNA or gDNA.

Original processing methods: The authors estimated nucleated cell counts from reference gene primer amplification. Data came from immunoSEQ multiplex PCR; TCRdb stores just in-frame clones and leaves some out. From that table come the V and J calls and clone size; the DNA was used to work out D and trimming. The sample has 250,000 to 300,000 clones; under 90% are singletons. CDR1 is MGHDK, CDR2 SYGVNS, per germline. CDR3 size: 15 residues. With 4 bases clipped from V and 4 bases from J, the junction kept 6 bases outside the gene matches. Sequenced sample: peripheral blood. The sequence was collected from a man aged 50 or older with acute or convalescent COVID-19. The chain couples TRBV25-1 to TRBJ1-2; 10 nucleotides agree with TRBD1. The CDR3 loop reads CASSGGQGRVYGYTF. In DNA, the CDR3 is TGTGCCAGCAGTGGGGGACAGGGGAGGGTCTATGGCTACACCTTC.